These 28 T cell receptor beta chains share one sample of origin, sequenced in a study of T cells in Graves' hyperthyroidism and ophthalmopathy. Amplification yielded TCR beta CDR3 regions, with RNA transcripts as the source. HTBI primers were the set used in a first-round RT-PCR of the TCR CDR3. TCRdb passed the multiplex PCR reads through MiXCR, listing each CDR3 protein once. This sample has approximately 640,000 distinct CDR3 sequences, with 15% to 20% found just once. Sequences were obtained from blood. Source of these receptors: a man aged 50 or older with Graves' hyperthyroidism.

Ten or more counts support this clonotype. V usage is TRBV7-2 and J usage is TRBJ1-2; D call uncertain. Germline CDR1 is SGHTA and CDR2 is FQGNSA. This CDR3 has 14 residues. V shed 7 bases and J shed 4 bases, with 16 bases lying between them. The CDR3 DNA follows: TGTGCCAGCAACGGACGGAGCTTGGGCTATGGCTACACCTTC. Protein sequence: CASNGRSLGYGYTF.

The chain is built from TRBV11-3 and TRBJ2-5, with 14 bases identical to TRBD2. Germline loops: CDR1 SGHNT, CDR2 YENEEA. V dropped 0 bases and J dropped 4; count of bases not matched to a gene: 7. This CDR3 comprises 18 residues. CDR3 in amino acids: CASSLEGTSGRGTETQYF. The CDR3 nucleotides read TGTGCCAGCAGCTTAGAGGGGACTAGCGGGAGAGGTACAGAGACCCAGTACTTC.

In its sample, this clonotype was seen many times. The V and J genes are TRBV5-1 and TRBJ1-2, with 7 bases fitting TRBD1. The germline gives CDR1 SGHRS, CDR2 YFSETQ. V gave up 4 bases and J gave up 3 bases; unmatched junction bases: 3. The CDR3 sequence is 13 residues long. Here the CDR3 DNA reads TGCGCCAGCAGCGTCCAGGGGGACTATGGCTACACCTTC. This codes for CASSVQGDYGYTF.

The table lists this clonotype with a few counts. This sequence joins TRBV3-1 and TRBJ2-7; D is unclear. Trimming pared 0 bases from V and 7 bases from J, leaving 4 bases between. This CDR3 comprises 11 residues. In germline, CDR1 is LGHDT, CDR2 YNNKEL (reference sequence). The CDR3 bases are TGTGCCAGCAGCCAAGAGCGTGAGCAGTACTTC. Residues: CASSQEREQYF.

Comments on this clonotype: One end of the junction varies from germline; a read error may be responsible. The gene calls are TRBV19 and TRBJ2-1, with 8 bases aligning to TRBD2. The CDR3 extends over 16 amino acids. Germline lookup yields CDR1 LNHDA and CDR2 SQIVND (reference sequence). The CDR3: CASTDGGLAGANQQFF. The CDR3 region has the DNA TGTGCCAGTACCGACGGGGGGCTAGCGGGCGCCAATCAGCAGTTCTTC.

CDR3: CANSRDLGEQFF. DNA of the CDR3: TGTGCCAATTCACGGGATTTGGGTGAGCAGTTCTTC. The rearrangement links TRBV12-3 or TRBV12-4 to TRBJ2-1, with D maybe TRBD2 (5 bases). Trimming cost V 10 bases and J 9 bases, with 16 bases left between them. CDR3 length: 12 amino acids.

This clonotype was found many times. J is TRBJ1-5 and V is TRBV6-1, with D unclear. The CDR3 spans 14 residues. Per the germline V gene, CDR1 is MNHNS and CDR2 is SASEGT. V lost 2 bases to trimming and J lost 7 bases, with 12 bases between them. CDR3 nucleotide sequence: TGTGCCAGCAGTGAACCTAGGTTCCGACAGCCCCAGCATTTT. Residues: CASSEPRFRQPQHF.

This clonotype was recorded at least ten times. The rearrangement joins TRBV27 to TRBJ2-7, with D possibly matching TRBD1 (6 bases). The germline V gene encodes CDR1 MNHEY and CDR2 SMNVEV (reference sequence). V lost 4 bases, J lost 5 bases, and 18 bases lay in between. This CDR3 has 15 residues. In DNA form, the CDR3 reads TGTGCCAGCAGTTGGCCAGGGCAGGGGCTCAACGAGCAGTACTTC. This translates into CASSWPGQGLNEQYF.

The rearrangement links TRBV7-8 to TRBJ1-1; D ambiguous. Per the germline V gene, CDR1 is SGHVS and CDR2 is FQNEAQ. V lost 5 bases to trimming and J lost 0 bases, with 10 bases between them. This CDR3 comprises 14 residues. CDR3 nucleotides: TGTGCCAGCAGCCCGCTTTGGATGAACACTGAAGCTTTCTTT. Translated, it gives CASSPLWMNTEAFF.

This clonotype has only a few counts. The chain is built from TRBV3-1 and TRBJ2-1, with D uncertain. This CDR3 region has 15 residues. V shed 0 bases and J shed 1 base, with 7 bases lying between them. Germline V lookup: CDR1 LGHDT, CDR2 YNNKEL (reference sequence). DNA of the CDR3: TGTGCCAGCAGCCAAGAGGGTTTTTCCTACAATGAGCAGTTCTTC. Translated: CASSQEGFSYNEQFF.

J is TRBJ1-1 and V is TRBV20-1, with D perhaps matching TRBD1 (6 bases). CDR1 is DFQATT, CDR2 SNEGSKA, per germline (reference sequence). This CDR3 is 12 amino acids long. V was trimmed by 3 bases and J by 5 bases, leaving 10 bases between them. The CDR3 loop reads CSARVRGTEAFF. In nucleotides, the CDR3 is TGCAGTGCTAGGGTAAGGGGGACTGAAGCTTTCTTT.

This clonotype was counted ten times or more. This CDR3 reads CASRGLEASNEQFF. CDR3 DNA: TGTGCCAGCAGAGGACTAGAGGCTAGCAATGAGCAGTTCTTC. The chain employs TRBV27 and TRBJ2-1, with TRBD2 matching over 7 bases. The CDR3 spans 14 residues. Germline CDR1 is MNHEY and CDR2 is SMNVEV (reference sequence). V shed 6 bases, J shed 6 bases, and the junction held 8 bases outside the gene matches.

V is TRBV4-1 and J is TRBJ1-1, with D hard to call. V was pared by 3 bases and J by 0 bases, with 8 bases between. This CDR3 contains 14 residues. CDR1 is MGHRA, CDR2 YSYEKL, per germline. The CDR3: CASSHDGMNTEAFF. CDR3 coding DNA: TGCGCCAGCAGCCATGACGGCATGAACACTGAAGCTTTCTTT.

This clonotype was observed at least ten times. The chain carries TRBV28 and TRBJ1-1; maybe TRBD1 (6 bases). Trimming shortened V by 6 bases and J by 5 bases, and 16 bases separated the two germline ends. The CDR3 consists of 14 residues. Looked up from germline, CDR1 is MDHEN and CDR2 is SYDVKM. CDR3 amino acids: CASSIGGQRTEAFF. DNA for the CDR3: TGTGCCAGCAGCATAGGGGGGCAACGGACTGAAGCTTTCTTT.

This clonotype was observed at least ten times. The J gene is TRBJ1-1, the V gene TRBV18, with D perhaps matching TRBD1 (6 bases). V was cut by 2 bases and J by 5 bases, with 12 bases left in between. This CDR3 has 14 amino acids. The germline V gene has CDR1 KGHSH and CDR2 LQKENI. CDR3 in amino acids: CASSPVGGATEAFF. The CDR3 DNA reads TGTGCCAGCTCACCAGTAGGGGGGGCAACTGAAGCTTTCTTT.

This clonotype was recorded many times. This sequence joins TRBV18 and TRBJ2-7, with unresolved D. V was clipped by 3 bases and J by 5 bases, with 11 bases between them. Germline loops: CDR1 KGHSH, CDR2 LQKENI. The CDR3 loop spans 13 amino acids. The CDR3 DNA sequence: TGTGCCAGCTCACCGCCAAGTCAAAACGAGCAGTACTTC. Encoded protein: CASSPPSQNEQYF. The full variable domain, rest sourced from reference TRBV18 and TRBJ2-7, is NAGVMQNPRHLVRRRGQEARLRCSPMKGHSHVYWYRQLPEEGLKFMVYLQKENIIDESGMPKERFSAEFPKEGPSILRIQQVVRGDSAAYFCASSPPSQNEQYFGPGTRLTVT.

The rearrangement joins TRBV12-3 or TRBV12-4 to TRBJ2-1, with 10 bases matching TRBD2. Trimming at V came to 3 bases and at J to 6 bases, leaving 8 bases not matched to a gene. This CDR3 spans 16 amino acids. CDR3 residues: CASSLVPSGSFNEQFF. The CDR3 nucleotides are TGTGCCAGCAGTTTGGTGCCTAGCGGGAGTTTCAATGAGCAGTTCTTC.

This clonotype was picked up a small number of times. This chain links TRBV28 with TRBJ2-2; perhaps TRBD2 as D (5 bases). Germline V gene sequence: CDR1 MDHEN, CDR2 SYDVKM. The length of the CDR3 is 14 residues. V lost 5 bases, J lost 7 bases, and 14 bases lay in between. The CDR3 is CASSPTAGLGELFF. The DNA of the CDR3 is TGTGCCAGCAGTCCTACGGCGGGCCTCGGGGAGCTGTTTTTT.

The sample holds many counts of this clonotype. The chain uses TRBV28 and TRBJ2-2; 9 bases align to TRBD2. Germline V gives CDR1 MDHEN, CDR2 SYDVKM. There are 16 residues in the CDR3. V gave up 5 bases and J gave up 4 bases; unmatched junction bases: 8. The CDR3 DNA reads as TGTGCCAGCAGTGATCTAGCGGGACTAGGCACCGGGGAGCTGTTTTTT. This sequence encodes CASSDLAGLGTGELFF.

This clonotype occurred many times. This chain links TRBV5-1 with TRBJ2-1; TRBD1 matches at 7 bases. The CDR3 loop spans 13 amino acids. Germline values: CDR1 SGHRS, CDR2 YFSETQ. The V and J ends lost 4 bases and 11 bases, in that order; junction bases with no gene match: 9. The CDR3 DNA reads as TGCGCCAGCAGCCTAAACGGACAGGCAAAGCAGTTCTTC. Encoded protein: CASSLNGQAKQFF.

The chain recombines TRBV5-1 with TRBJ2-1; TRBD2 matches at 9 bases. CDR3 length equals 17 residues. J gave up 0 bases and V 0 bases, and 4 bases lay outside the gene matches. Germline lookup yields CDR1 SGHRS and CDR2 YFSETQ. The CDR3 bases are TGCGCCAGCAGCTTGGTAGCGGGGGATTCCTCCTACAATGAGCAGTTCTTC. Protein product: CASSLVAGDSSYNEQFF.

This clonotype was recorded a few times. A much larger clone is a single base away; this may be a read error. The J gene is TRBJ2-5, the V gene TRBV6-1, with 7 bases identical to TRBD2. Germline V gene lookup returns CDR1 MNHNS and CDR2 SASEGT. The CDR3 has 16 residues. The DNA for the CDR3 is TGTGCCAGCAGTAGGGTCTCTAGCGGTTTCCAAGAGTCCCAGTACTTC. It is translated as CASSRVSSGFQESQYF.

The V gene is TRBV10-1, the J gene TRBJ2-3; D might be TRBD2 (6 bases). The germline V gene has CDR1 WNHNN and CDR2 SYGVQD (reference sequence). With 4 bases removed from V and 0 bases from J, the gap between germline ends came to 17 bases. This CDR3 spans 17 amino acids. The CDR3 loop is CASSAERDSHSTDTQYF. CDR3 DNA: TGCGCCAGCAGTGCTGAACGGGACTCCCATAGCACAGATACGCAGTATTTT.

This clonotype has only a few counts. The chain joins TRBV4-1 to TRBJ1-6; maybe TRBD1 (5 bases). The CDR3 totals 17 residues. Between the trimmed V and J ends, which lost 1 base and 8 bases, there was a span of 18 bases. Germline CDR1 and CDR2: MGHRA and YSYEKL. The CDR3 loop reads CASSQVPGPGLHSPLHF. The CDR3 nucleotides read TGCGCCAGCAGCCAAGTCCCGGGACCTGGGTTACATTCACCCCTCCACTTT.

This clonotype was counted between two and nine times. The V call is TRBV9, the J call TRBJ1-2; a weak D match, TRBD1 (6 bases). V was clipped by 3 bases and J by 8 bases, with 14 bases between them. The CDR3 runs 13 residues. The germline V gene has CDR1 SGDLS and CDR2 YYNGEE. The CDR3 loop reads CASSATGQMGYTF. For the CDR3, the DNA is TGTGCCAGCAGCGCGACAGGCCAGATGGGCTACACCTTC.

This clonotype came up a few times. The V call is TRBV27, the J call TRBJ2-7; D possibly corresponds to TRBD2 (6 bases). Germline V CDR1 and CDR2: MNHEY, SMNVEV (reference sequence). V was pared by 2 bases and J by 8 bases, with 16 bases between. The CDR3 extends over 14 amino acids. CDR3 sequence reads: CASSLGGAKIQQYF. The DNA of the CDR3 is TGTGCCAGCAGTTTAGGCGGGGCAAAAATACAGCAGTACTTC.

This clonotype was counted between two and nine times. The chain is built from TRBV4-1 and TRBJ1-1; a possible D gene is TRBD1 (6 bases). Per germline, CDR1 MGHRA and CDR2 YSYEKL. The CDR3 consists of 16 residues. Trimming removed 0 bases at V and 1 base at J, with 12 bases between. The CDR3 reads CASSQDTGLQNTEAFF. Here the CDR3 DNA reads TGCGCCAGCAGCCAAGATACAGGGTTACAGAACACTGAAGCTTTCTTT.

Many counts were recorded for this clonotype. The rearrangement joins TRBV2 to TRBJ1-1, with 7 bases fitting TRBD1. The CDR3 spans 13 residues. Germline trimming cut 5 bases from V and 3 bases from J; bases unmatched to any gene: 3. Germline V gene data show CDR1 as SNHLY and CDR2 as FYNNEI. The CDR3 DNA follows: TGTGCCAGCAGTTGGACAGGAGACACTGAAGCTTTCTTT. Translation: CASSWTGDTEAFF.